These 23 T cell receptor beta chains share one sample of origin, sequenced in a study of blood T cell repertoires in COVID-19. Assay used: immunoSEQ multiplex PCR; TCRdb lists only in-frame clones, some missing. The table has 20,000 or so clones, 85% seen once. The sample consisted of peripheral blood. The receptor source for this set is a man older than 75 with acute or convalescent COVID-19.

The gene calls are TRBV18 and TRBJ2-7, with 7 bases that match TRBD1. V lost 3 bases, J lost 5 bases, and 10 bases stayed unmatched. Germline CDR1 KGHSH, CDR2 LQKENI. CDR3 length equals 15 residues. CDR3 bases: TGTGCCAGCTCACCGTTTAGGGGGCCTGAGGACGAGCAGTACTTC. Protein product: CASSPFRGPEDEQYF. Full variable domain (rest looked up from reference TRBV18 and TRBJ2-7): NAGVMQNPRHLVRRRGQEARLRCSPMKGHSHVYWYRQLPEEGLKFMVYLQKENIIDESGMPKERFSAEFPKEGPSILRIQQVVRGDSAAYFCASSPFRGPEDEQYFGPGTRLTVT.

Here the CDR3 reads CASSLIGTGEKLFF. The CDR3 DNA sequence: TGTGCCAGCAGCTTGATCGGCACCGGGGAAAAACTGTTTTTT. This chain joins TRBV5-8 and TRBJ1-4, with D uncertain. Trimming removed 1 base at V and 8 bases at J, with 12 bases between. The CDR3 contains 14 residues. The V gene's germline CDR1 is SGHTS and CDR2 YDEGEE.

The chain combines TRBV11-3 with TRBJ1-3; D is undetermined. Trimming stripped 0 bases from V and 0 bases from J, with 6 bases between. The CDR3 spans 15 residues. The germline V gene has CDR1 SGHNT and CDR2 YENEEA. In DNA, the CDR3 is TGTGCCAGCAGCTTAGACGGGAGCTCTGGAAACACCATATATTTT. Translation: CASSLDGSSGNTIYF. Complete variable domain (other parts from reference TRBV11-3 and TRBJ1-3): EAGVVQSPRYKIIEKKQPVAFWCNPISGHNTLYWYLQNLGQGPELLIRYENEEAVDDSQLPKDRFSAERLKGVDSTLKIQPAELGDSAVYLCASSLDGSSGNTIYFGEGSWLTVV.

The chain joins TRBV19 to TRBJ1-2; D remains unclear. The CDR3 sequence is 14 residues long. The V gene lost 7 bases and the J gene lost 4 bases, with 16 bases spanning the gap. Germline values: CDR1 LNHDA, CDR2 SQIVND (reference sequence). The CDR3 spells CASKPRGSGYGYTF. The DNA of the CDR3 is TGTGCCAGTAAGCCCCGCGGGAGCGGCTATGGCTACACCTTC.

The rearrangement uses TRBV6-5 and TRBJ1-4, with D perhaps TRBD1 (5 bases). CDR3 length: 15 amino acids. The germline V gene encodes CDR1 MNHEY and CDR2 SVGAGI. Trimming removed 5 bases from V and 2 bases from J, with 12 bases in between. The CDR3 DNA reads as TGTGCCAGCAGTCTGAAGGGGTGGACTAATGAAAAACTGTTTTTT. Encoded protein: CASSLKGWTNEKLFF.

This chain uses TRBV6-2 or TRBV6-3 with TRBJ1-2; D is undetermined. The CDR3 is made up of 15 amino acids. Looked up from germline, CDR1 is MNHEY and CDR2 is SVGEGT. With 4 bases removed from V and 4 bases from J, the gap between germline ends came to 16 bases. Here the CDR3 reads CASSWTPGRPYGYTF. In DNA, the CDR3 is TGTGCCAGCAGTTGGACTCCAGGCAGGCCCTATGGCTACACCTTC.

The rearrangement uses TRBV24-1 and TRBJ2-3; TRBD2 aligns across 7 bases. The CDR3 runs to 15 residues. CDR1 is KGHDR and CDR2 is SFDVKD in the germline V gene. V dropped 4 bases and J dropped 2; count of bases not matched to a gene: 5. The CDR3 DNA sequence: TGTGCCACCAGTGAAGCTAGCGGACCCACAGATACGCAGTATTTT. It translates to CATSEASGPTDTQYF.

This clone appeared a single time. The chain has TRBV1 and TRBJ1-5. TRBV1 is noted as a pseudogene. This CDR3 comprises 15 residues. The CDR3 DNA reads TGCACCAGCAGCCAAGATCGGAGGGAGAGAGAGCCCCAGCATTTT. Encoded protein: CTSSQDRREREPQHF.

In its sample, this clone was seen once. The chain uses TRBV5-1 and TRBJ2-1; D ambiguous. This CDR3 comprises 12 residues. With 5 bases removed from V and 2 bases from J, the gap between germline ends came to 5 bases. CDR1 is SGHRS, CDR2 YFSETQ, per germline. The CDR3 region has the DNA TGCGCCAGCAGAACAACCTACAATGAGCAGTTCTTC. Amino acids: CASRTTYNEQFF.

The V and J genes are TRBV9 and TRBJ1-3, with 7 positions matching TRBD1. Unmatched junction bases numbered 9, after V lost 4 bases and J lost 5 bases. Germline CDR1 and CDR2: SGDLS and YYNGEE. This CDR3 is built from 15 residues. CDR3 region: CASSPRGQDRNTIYF. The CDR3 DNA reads TGTGCCAGCAGCCCCCGCGGACAGGATCGAAACACCATATATTTT.

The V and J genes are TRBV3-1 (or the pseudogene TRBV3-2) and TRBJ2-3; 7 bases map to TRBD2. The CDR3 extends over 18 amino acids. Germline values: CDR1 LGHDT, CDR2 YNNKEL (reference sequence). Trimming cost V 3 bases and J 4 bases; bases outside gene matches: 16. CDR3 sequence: CASSHTPRTRKDADTQYF. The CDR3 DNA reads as TGTGCCAGCAGCCATACTCCCCGGACTAGAAAGGATGCAGATACGCAGTATTTT.

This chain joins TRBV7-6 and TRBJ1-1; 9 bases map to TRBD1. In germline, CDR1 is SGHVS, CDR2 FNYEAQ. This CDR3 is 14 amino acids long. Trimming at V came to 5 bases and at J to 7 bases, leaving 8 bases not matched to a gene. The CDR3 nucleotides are TGTGCCAGCAGCCAAGCGACAGGGGGGGTTGAAGCTTTCTTT. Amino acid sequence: CASSQATGGVEAFF.

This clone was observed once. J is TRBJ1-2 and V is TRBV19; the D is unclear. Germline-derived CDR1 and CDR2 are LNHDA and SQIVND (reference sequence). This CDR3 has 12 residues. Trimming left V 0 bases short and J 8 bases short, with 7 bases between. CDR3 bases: TGTGCCAGTAGTATAGACAGCAGGGGCTACACCTTC. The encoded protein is CASSIDSRGYTF. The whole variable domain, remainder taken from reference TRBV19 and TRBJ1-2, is DGGITQSPKYLFRKEGQNVTLSCEQNLNHDAMYWYRQDPGQGLRLIYYSQIVNDFQKGDIAEGYSVSREKKESFPLTVTSAQKNPTAFYLCASSIDSRGYTFGSGTRLTVV.

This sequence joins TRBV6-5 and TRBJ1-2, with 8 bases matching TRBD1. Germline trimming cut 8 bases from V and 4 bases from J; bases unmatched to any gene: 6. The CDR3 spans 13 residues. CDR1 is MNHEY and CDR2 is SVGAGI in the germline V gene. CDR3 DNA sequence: TGTGCCAGCCACTGGACAGGGACCTATGGCTACACCTTC. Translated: CASHWTGTYGYTF.

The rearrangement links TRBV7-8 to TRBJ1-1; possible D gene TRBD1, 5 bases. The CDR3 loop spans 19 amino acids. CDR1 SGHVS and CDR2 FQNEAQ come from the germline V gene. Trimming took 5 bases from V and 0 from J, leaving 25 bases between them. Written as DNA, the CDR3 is TGTGCCAGCAGCAAAATACAAAGGGGTGCGGTAGGGGTGAACACTGAAGCTTTCTTT. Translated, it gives CASSKIQRGAVGVNTEAFF.

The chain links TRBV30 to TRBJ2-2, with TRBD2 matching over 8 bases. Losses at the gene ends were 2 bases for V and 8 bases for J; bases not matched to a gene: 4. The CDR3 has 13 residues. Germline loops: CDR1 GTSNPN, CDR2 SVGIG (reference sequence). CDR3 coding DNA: TGTGCCTGGAGTAGGCGGGGGGATGGGGAGCTGTTTTTT. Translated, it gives CAWSRRGDGELFF.

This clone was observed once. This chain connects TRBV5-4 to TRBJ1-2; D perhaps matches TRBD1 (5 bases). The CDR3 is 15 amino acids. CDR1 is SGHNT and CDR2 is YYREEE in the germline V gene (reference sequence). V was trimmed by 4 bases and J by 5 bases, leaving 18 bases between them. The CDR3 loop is CASSPPPGAEYGYTF. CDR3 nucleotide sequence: TGTGCCAGCAGCCCACCTCCTGGGGCTGAGTATGGCTACACCTTC.

DNA for the CDR3: TGTGCCAGCAGTTCCTGGGAGGGAGCTCAGGGAAACACCATATATTTT. This sequence encodes CASSSWEGAQGNTIYF. The chain uses TRBV28 and TRBJ1-3, with unresolved D. Germline V gene lookup returns CDR1 MDHEN and CDR2 SYDVKM. V dropped 4 bases and J dropped 4 bases, with 17 bases sitting between them. The length of the CDR3 is 16 residues.

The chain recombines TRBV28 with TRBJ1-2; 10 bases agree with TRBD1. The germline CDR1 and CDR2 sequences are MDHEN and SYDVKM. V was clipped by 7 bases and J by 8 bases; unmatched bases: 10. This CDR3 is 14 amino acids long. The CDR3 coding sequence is TGTGCCAGCACCACCCCGACAGGGGGCAACGGCTACACCTTC. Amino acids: CASTTPTGGNGYTF.

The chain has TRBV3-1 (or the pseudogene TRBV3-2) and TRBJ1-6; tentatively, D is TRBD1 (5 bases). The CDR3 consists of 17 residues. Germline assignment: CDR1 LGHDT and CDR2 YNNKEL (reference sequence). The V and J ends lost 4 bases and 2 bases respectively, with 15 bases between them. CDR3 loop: CASSPPLGGTYNSPLHF. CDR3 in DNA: TGTGCCAGCAGCCCCCCCCTCGGGGGAACCTATAATTCACCCCTCCACTTT.

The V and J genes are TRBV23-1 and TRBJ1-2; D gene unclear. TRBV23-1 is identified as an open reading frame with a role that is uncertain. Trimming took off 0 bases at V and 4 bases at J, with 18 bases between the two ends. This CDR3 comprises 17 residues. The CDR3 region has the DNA TGCGCCAGCAGTCAATCGAAACCGGGAGCCTACCCCTATGGCTACACCTTC. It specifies CASSQSKPGAYPYGYTF.

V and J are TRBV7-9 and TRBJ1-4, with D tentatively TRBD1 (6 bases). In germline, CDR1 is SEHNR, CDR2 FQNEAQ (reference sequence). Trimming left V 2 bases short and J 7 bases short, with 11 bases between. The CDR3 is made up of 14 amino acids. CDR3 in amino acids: CASSLTGQFEKLFF. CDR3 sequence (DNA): TGTGCCAGCAGCTTAACAGGGCAGTTTGAAAAACTGTTTTTT.

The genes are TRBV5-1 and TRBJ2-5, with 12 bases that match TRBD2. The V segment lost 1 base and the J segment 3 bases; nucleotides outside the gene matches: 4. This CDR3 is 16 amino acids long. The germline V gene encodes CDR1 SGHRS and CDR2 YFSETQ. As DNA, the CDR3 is TGCGCCAGCAGCTTGACTAGCGGGGGGACCAAAGAGACCCAGTACTTC. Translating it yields CASSLTSGGTKETQYF.